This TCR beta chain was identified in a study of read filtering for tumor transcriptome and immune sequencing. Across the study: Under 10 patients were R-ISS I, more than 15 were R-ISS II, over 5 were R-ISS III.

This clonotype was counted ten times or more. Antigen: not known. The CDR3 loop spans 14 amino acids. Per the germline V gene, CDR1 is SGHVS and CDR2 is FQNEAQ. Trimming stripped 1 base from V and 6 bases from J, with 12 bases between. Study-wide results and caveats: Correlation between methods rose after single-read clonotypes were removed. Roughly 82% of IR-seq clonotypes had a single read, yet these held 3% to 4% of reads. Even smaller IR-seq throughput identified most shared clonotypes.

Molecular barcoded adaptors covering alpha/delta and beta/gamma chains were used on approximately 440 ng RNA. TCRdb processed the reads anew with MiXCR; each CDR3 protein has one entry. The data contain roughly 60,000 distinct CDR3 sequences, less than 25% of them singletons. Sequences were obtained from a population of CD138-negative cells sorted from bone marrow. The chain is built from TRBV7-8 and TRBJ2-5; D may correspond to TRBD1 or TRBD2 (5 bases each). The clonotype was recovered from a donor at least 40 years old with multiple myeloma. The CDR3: CASSLGGPRQTQYF. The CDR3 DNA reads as TGTGCCAGCAGCTTAGGGGGACCGAGACAGACCCAGTACTTC.